A single sample is the source of the 14 T cell receptor beta chains below, sequenced in a study of blood T cell repertoires in COVID-19. Measured with immunoSEQ multiplex PCR; TCRdb has only the in-frame clones, and not every one. The sample includes about 160,000 clones, approximately 81% of them seen just once. The sample taken for sequencing was peripheral blood. All receptors come from a woman aged 50 to 60 with COVID-19, enrolled during active disease.

This clone was seen once. V gene TRBV11-2 combines with J gene TRBJ2-7, with a possible D match to TRBD2 (6 bases). Trimming left V 5 bases short and J 2 bases short, with 16 bases between. CDR3 length equals 15 residues. Germline V gene sequence: CDR1 SGHAT, CDR2 FQNNGV. The CDR3, as DNA: TGTGCCAGCAGCGCATCTAACGGGGGAACCTACGAGCAGTACTTC. Protein: CASSASNGGTYEQYF.

The V and J genes are TRBV4-2 and TRBJ2-1; 10 positions agree with TRBD2. This CDR3 is 14 amino acids long. Germline loops: CDR1 LGHNA, CDR2 YNFKEQ. V shed 0 bases and J 15 bases; nucleotides not matched to a gene: 8. The CDR3 DNA follows: TGTGCCAGCAGCCAAGACCCCAGCGGGGGGGGGCGGTTCTTC. It codes for CASSQDPSGGGRFF.

This chain links TRBV19 with TRBJ1-4; the match to TRBD1 covers 11 bases. CDR3 length: 14 amino acids. Germline assignment: CDR1 LNHDA and CDR2 SQIVND (reference sequence). V was clipped by 6 bases and J by 7 bases; unmatched bases: 4. DNA for the CDR3: TGTGCCAGTAGGAGGACAGGGGGCTTTGAAAAACTGTTTTTT. Amino acid sequence: CASRRTGGFEKLFF. Full variable domain (remainder filled in from reference TRBV19 and TRBJ1-4): DGGITQSPKYLFRKEGQNVTLSCEQNLNHDAMYWYRQDPGQGLRLIYYSQIVNDFQKGDIAEGYSVSREKKESFPLTVTSAQKNPTAFYLCASRRTGGFEKLFFGSGTQLSVL.

This rearrangement joins TRBV7-9 to TRBJ2-7, with D unclear. The CDR3 sequence is 14 residues long. The V gene lost 5 bases and the J gene lost 1 base, with 12 bases spanning the gap. The germline V gene encodes CDR1 SEHNR and CDR2 FQNEAQ (reference sequence). CDR3 DNA sequence: TGTGCCAGCAGCCGCGTCGGTCTGTCCTACGAGCAGTACTTC. Protein product: CASSRVGLSYEQYF.

CDR3 nucleotides: TGTGCCATCAGTGAGTCGGGGGGGCAAGAGACCCAGTACTTC. This translates into CAISESGGQETQYF. The gene calls are TRBV10-3 and TRBJ2-5; 7 bases fit TRBD2. There are 14 residues in the CDR3. Germline V gene data show CDR1 as ENHRY and CDR2 as SYGVKD. V lost 0 bases to trimming and J lost 2 bases; unmatched junction nucleotides: 0.

The chain has TRBV7-8 and TRBJ2-1; a weak D match, TRBD2 (5 bases). The germline gives CDR1 SGHVS, CDR2 FQNEAQ. Trimming removed 2 bases from V and 9 bases from J, with 14 bases in between. The CDR3 has 14 amino acids. CDR3 loop: CASSLSGPGSEQFF. Here the CDR3 DNA reads TGTGCCAGCAGCTTATCTGGCCCTGGGAGTGAGCAGTTCTTC.

This clone showed up just once. This CDR3 is CAMADYNEQFF. The CDR3, as DNA: TGTGCCATGGCAGATTACAATGAGCAGTTCTTC. The V gene is TRBV2, the J gene TRBJ2-1; unclear D gene. The CDR3 sequence is 11 residues long. The germline V and J ends were trimmed by 10 bases and 4 bases, with 8 bases remaining between them. Germline values: CDR1 SNHLY, CDR2 FYNNEI. Full variable domain (remainder filled in from reference TRBV2 and TRBJ2-1): EPEVTQTPSHQVTQMGQEVILRCVPISNHLYFYWYRQILGQKVEFLVSFYNNEISEKSEIFDDQFSVERPDGSNFTLKIRSTKLEDSAMYFCAMADYNEQFFGPGTRLTVL.

V gene TRBV27 combines with J gene TRBJ2-3; 11 bases match TRBD2. This CDR3 spans 15 amino acids. CDR1 and CDR2 (germline): MNHEY, SMNVEV (reference sequence). After removal of 7 bases from V and 4 bases from J, the junction contained 7 bases not matched to a gene. The CDR3 DNA sequence: TGTGCCAGCAATCAACTAGCGGGGGCCGCAGATACGCAGTATTTT. It translates to CASNQLAGAADTQYF.

This clone was observed a handful of times. The genes are TRBV10-3 and TRBJ1-5, with D hard to call. The CDR3 contains 14 residues. V dropped 4 bases and J dropped 1 base, with 8 bases sitting between them. Looked up from germline, CDR1 is ENHRY and CDR2 is SYGVKD. The CDR3 DNA reads as TGTGCCATCAGTGGCGGGTTGAGCAATCAGCCCCAGCATTTT. It specifies CAISGGLSNQPQHF.

The chain is built from TRBV10-3 and TRBJ2-5; D might be TRBD2 (6 bases). CDR3 length equals 15 residues. Between the trimmed V and J ends, which lost 6 bases and 2 bases, there was a span of 16 bases. CDR1 is ENHRY and CDR2 is SYGVKD in the germline V gene. CDR3 bases: TGTGCCATCAGGGGGGGAGTAACAGATCAAGAGACCCAGTACTTC. Its translation is CAIRGGVTDQETQYF.

This sequence joins TRBV25-1 and TRBJ2-1, with 12 positions matching TRBD2. Germline V gene sequence: CDR1 MGHDK, CDR2 SYGVNS. The CDR3 consists of 17 residues. The ends lost 3 bases at V and 4 bases at J; junction bases unmatched: 7. The CDR3 sequence: CASSDERGLAGYNEQFF. CDR3 DNA: TGTGCCAGCAGTGATGAAAGGGGACTAGCGGGTTACAATGAGCAGTTCTTC.

The CDR3 is CASSELAGGQETQYF. The CDR3 DNA is TGTGCCAGCAGTGAGCTAGCGGGGGGACAAGAGACCCAGTACTTC. V usage is TRBV2 and J usage is TRBJ2-5, with 11 nucleotides matching TRBD2. This CDR3 spans 15 amino acids. Germline V gives CDR1 SNHLY, CDR2 FYNNEI. After removal of 3 bases from V and 2 bases from J, the junction contained 2 bases not matched to a gene.

Concerning this clone itself: Additional DNA sequences in this sample encode the identical CDR3. This chain connects TRBV7-2 to TRBJ1-1, with TRBD1 as a possible D gene (5 bases). Deletions cut 1 base from V and 0 bases from J, with 6 bases between. CDR3 length equals 14 residues. CDR1 and CDR2 from the germline V gene are SGHTA and FQGNSA. Written as DNA, the CDR3 is TGTGCCAGCAGCTTAGGGGGCGTGAACACTGAAGCTTTCTTT. It encodes CASSLGGVNTEAFF.

J is TRBJ2-1 and V is TRBV5-4, with 7 bases lining up with TRBD2. Unmatched junction bases numbered 3, after V lost 0 bases and J lost 0 bases. The CDR3 covers 16 residues. The germline V gene encodes CDR1 SGHNT and CDR2 YYREEE (reference sequence). This CDR3 is CASSLGSGVSYNEQFF. Here the CDR3 DNA reads TGTGCCAGCAGCTTGGGAAGCGGGGTCTCCTACAATGAGCAGTTCTTC. Supplemented by reference TRBV5-4 and TRBJ2-1, the full variable domain reads ETGVTQSPTHLIKTRGQQVTLRCSSQSGHNTVSWYQQALGQGPQFIFQYYREEENGRGNFPPRFSGLQFPNYSSELNVNALELDDSALYLCASSLGSGVSYNEQFFGPGTRLTVL.